Below are 21 T cell receptor beta chains sequenced from a single sample in a study of blood T cells in healthy people across ages. It was with a sample-barcoded 5' primer and a J-beta primer mix that a second PCR of roughly 7 to 12 cycles was run. TCRdb reanalysed the 5' RACE reads using MiXCR and keeps one entry per CDR3 protein. Of fewer than 750,000 distinct CDR3 sequences in the sample, under 55% are singletons; the top ten hold 20% to 25%. Sequencing was done on a sample of blood. All receptors derive from a man older than 75 in good health.

This clonotype has just a few counts. This rearrangement joins TRBV5-1 to TRBJ2-1, with D possibly called TRBD1 or TRBD2 (5 bases each). With 2 bases removed from V and 0 bases from J, the gap between germline ends came to 12 bases. This CDR3 spans 16 amino acids. Germline CDR1 SGHRS, CDR2 YFSETQ. The CDR3 reads CASSLRSGTSYNEQFF. CDR3 DNA sequence: TGCGCCAGCAGCTTAAGATCGGGGACCTCCTACAATGAGCAGTTCTTC.

This sequence joins TRBV2 and TRBJ1-5; D unresolved. V was cut by 6 bases and J by 6 bases, with 15 bases left in between. Germline-derived CDR1 and CDR2 are SNHLY and FYNNEI. This CDR3 has 14 residues. The CDR3 here is CASSQSTQAQPQHF. CDR3 DNA: TGTGCCAGCAGCCAATCGACCCAGGCTCAGCCCCAGCATTTT.

This clonotype has just a few counts. The CDR3 nucleotides are TGTGCCAGCAGTTTCGACACCCGAAATGAAGCTTTCTTT. Its protein is CASSFDTRNEAFF. This rearrangement joins TRBV12-3 or TRBV12-4 to TRBJ1-1; D ambiguous. The CDR3 length is 13 residues. Trimming took 3 bases from V and 7 from J, leaving 12 bases between them.

The rearrangement joins TRBV4-1 to TRBJ2-7, with TRBD1 matching 7 bases. V lost 6 bases to trimming and J lost 3 bases; unmatched junction nucleotides: 11. CDR1 is MGHRA, CDR2 YSYEKL, per germline. The CDR3 has 15 residues. In DNA, the CDR3 is TGCGCCAGCAGTTTATCGACAGGGAGCGGCTACGAGCAGTACTTC. It encodes CASSLSTGSGYEQYF.

V gene TRBV6-6 combines with J gene TRBJ1-1; the D gene is possibly TRBD1 (5 bases). Germline CDR1 MNHNY, CDR2 SVGAGI (reference sequence). The length of the CDR3 is 14 residues. V was cut by 1 base and J by 6 bases, with 12 bases left in between. DNA of the CDR3: TGTGCCAGCAGTTACTTGGGAGGGACCCCTGAAGCTTTCTTT. Encoded protein: CASSYLGGTPEAFF.

This clonotype was seen a few times. The chain couples TRBV9 to TRBJ1-2, with 9 bases fitting TRBD1. This CDR3 spans 12 amino acids. Germline V gene data show CDR1 as SGDLS and CDR2 as YYNGEE. V dropped 4 bases and J dropped 8; count of bases not matched to a gene: 3. The DNA of the CDR3 is TGTGCCAGCAGCTATACAGGGGGCGGCTACACCTTC. It is translated as CASSYTGGGYTF.

In DNA, the CDR3 is TGTGCCACCAGTGCCCAGGGGGCGGGAGACTCGTACAATGAGCAGTTCTTC. Translation gives CATSAQGAGDSYNEQFF. This rearrangement joins TRBV24-1 to TRBJ2-1; perhaps TRBD1 as D (8 bases). V dropped 5 bases and J dropped 4 bases, with 20 bases sitting between them. CDR1 is KGHDR, CDR2 SFDVKD, per germline. The CDR3 loop spans 17 amino acids.

This clonotype was observed a few times. CDR3 residues: CASRRGRTTSGRGELFF. CDR3 coding DNA: TGTGCCAGCCGGCGGGGCAGGACGACTAGCGGGAGGGGGGAGCTGTTTTTT. V usage is TRBV6-1 and J usage is TRBJ2-2; 13 positions agree with TRBD2. CDR3 length: 17 residues. J lost 8 bases, V lost 8 bases, and 14 bases had no gene match. Germline V lookup: CDR1 MNHNS, CDR2 SASEGT.

About this clonotype: A read error may explain this, as a much larger clone is one base away. This chain links TRBV6-5 with TRBJ2-7; D is perhaps TRBD1 or TRBD2 (5 bases each). Germline CDR1 is MNHEY and CDR2 is SVGAGI. The V and J ends lost 7 bases and 3 bases respectively, with 13 bases between them. The CDR3 is made up of 13 amino acids. The CDR3 DNA sequence: TGTGCCAGCAATGACTACAGGATCTACGAGCAGTACTTC. Translated: CASNDYRIYEQYF.

This clonotype was found once. The chain links TRBV19 to TRBJ2-1; D tentatively fits TRBD1 or TRBD2 (6 bases each). The CDR3 spans 13 residues. Germline values: CDR1 LNHDA, CDR2 SQIVND (reference sequence). The V gene lost 6 bases and the J gene lost 7 bases, with 13 bases spanning the gap. CDR3 nucleotides: TGTGCCAGTAGACCGAGGGGGAGGAATGAGCAGTTCTTC. It encodes CASRPRGRNEQFF.

The chain is built from TRBV4-2 and TRBJ2-3, with D perhaps assigned TRBD1 or TRBD2 (6 bases each). Between the trimmed V and J ends, which lost 5 bases and 2 bases, there was a span of 29 bases. Germline CDR1 is LGHNA and CDR2 is YNFKEQ. This CDR3 is built from 20 residues. The CDR3, as DNA: TGTGCCAGCAGCTGGCCGAACAGGGATGGGGGGTCTAGCCTCACAGATACGCAGTATTTT. Its translation is CASSWPNRDGGSSLTDTQYF.

The CDR3 is CSAIKPARSDTQYF. The CDR3, as DNA: TGCAGTGCTATTAAGCCAGCGCGGTCAGATACGCAGTATTTT. The chain has TRBV20-1 and TRBJ2-3; D gene ambiguous. V dropped 4 bases and J dropped 4 bases, with 15 bases sitting between them. Germline loops: CDR1 DFQATT, CDR2 SNEGSKA (reference sequence). This CDR3 is built from 14 residues.

The chain couples TRBV6-5 to TRBJ1-1; 10 bases match TRBD1. V lost 2 bases to trimming and J lost 3 bases; unmatched junction nucleotides: 3. CDR3 length: 15 residues. Germline lookup yields CDR1 MNHEY and CDR2 SVGAGI. For the CDR3, the DNA is TGTGCCAGCAGTTACAGTGGGACAGGGGACACTGAAGCTTTCTTT. Translation: CASSYSGTGDTEAFF.

The chain couples TRBV12-3 or TRBV12-4 to TRBJ2-3, with D perhaps TRBD2 (5 bases). The CDR3 loop spans 14 amino acids. V lost 6 bases to trimming and J lost 3 bases, with 13 bases between them. The CDR3 DNA reads TGTGCCAGCAGCACACCTCCGGGGACAGATACGCAGTATTTT. Its translation is CASSTPPGTDTQYF.

V usage is TRBV20-1 and J usage is TRBJ2-5, with 11 bases matching TRBD2. Trimming removed 3 bases from V and 0 bases from J; junction bases left unmatched: 6. CDR3 length equals 16 residues. The V gene's germline CDR1 is DFQATT and CDR2 SNEGSKA (reference sequence). The chain's CDR3 is CSARGTSGPYQETQYF. The CDR3 DNA reads TGCAGTGCTAGGGGGACTAGCGGACCGTACCAAGAGACCCAGTACTTC.

A note on this clonotype: A read error may produce the germline difference seen at one junction end. The rearrangement uses TRBV6-5 and TRBJ2-7; 10 bases match TRBD2. The CDR3 has 17 amino acids. Per the germline V gene, CDR1 is MNHEY and CDR2 is SVGAGI. The CDR3 sequence: CASSYSGLAGDTDEQYF. CDR3 in DNA: TGCGCCAGCAGTTACTCGGGGCTAGCGGGGGACACGGACGAGCAGTACTTC.

Points on this clonotype: A much more abundant neighbour one base away suggests this may be a read error. This chain joins TRBV6-5 and TRBJ2-7; a possible D gene is TRBD2 (6 bases). CDR1 and CDR2 from the germline V gene are MNHEY and SVGAGI. V was shortened by 4 bases and J by 6 bases, with 19 bases between the two germline ends. The CDR3 runs to 15 residues. The CDR3 DNA reads as TGTGCCAGCAGTTTTACGGGGGACCGCGCGCGCGAGCAGTACTTC. It translates to CASSFTGDRAREQYF.

The chain links TRBV7-9 to TRBJ2-1, with no clear D. V was pared by 5 bases and J by 10 bases, with 18 bases between. The CDR3 covers 14 residues. Germline loops: CDR1 SEHNR, CDR2 FQNEAQ (reference sequence). The CDR3 loop reads CASSPRGLDGEQFF. The CDR3 DNA is TGTGCCAGCAGCCCGCGTGGTCTCGACGGGGAGCAGTTCTTC.

This clonotype was counted a few times. This chain connects TRBV10-3 to TRBJ1-2, with 9 bases identical to TRBD1. Per the germline V gene, CDR1 is ENHRY and CDR2 is SYGVKD. This CDR3 comprises 15 residues. With V trimmed by 8 bases and J by 1 base, 8 bases remained unmatched. CDR3 residues: CAIGARDRDNYGYTF. CDR3 bases: TGTGCCATCGGGGCCCGGGACAGGGATAACTATGGCTACACCTTC.

This clonotype was counted between two and nine times. The chain is built from TRBV6-1 and TRBJ1-2; 9 bases line up with TRBD1. CDR1 MNHNS and CDR2 SASEGT come from the germline V gene. The V and J ends lost 6 bases and 4 bases, in that order; junction bases with no gene match: 18. This CDR3 has 18 amino acids. The CDR3 region has the DNA TGTGCCAGCAGGGGAACAGGGGGCGGAGTGCTGCGGACCTATGGCTACACCTTC. As protein: CASRGTGGGVLRTYGYTF.

The chain links TRBV14 to TRBJ2-6; possibly TRBD2 for D (5 bases). The CDR3 length is 17 residues. In germline, CDR1 is SGHDN, CDR2 FVKESK. Deletions cut 4 bases from V and 0 bases from J, with 13 bases between. CDR3 in amino acids: CASSLEWRTSGANVLTF. The CDR3 DNA reads TGTGCCAGCAGCCTTGAGTGGAGGACCTCTGGGGCCAACGTCCTGACTTTC.